The source of this TCR beta chain is a study of blood T cell repertoires in COVID-19. Profiling relied on immunoSEQ multiplex PCR, and the TCRdb table lists in-frame clones only, not all of them. The sample yields about 160,000 clones, 87% seen once. In germline, CDR1 is KGHSH, CDR2 LQKENI. This CDR3 is 15 amino acids long. Trimming shortened V by 3 bases and J by 3 bases, and 12 bases separated the two germline ends. Enrolment of Seattle patients took place during active infection, and they were followed longitudinally. The chain links TRBV18 to TRBJ2-1; tentatively, D is TRBD1 (5 bases). The clonotype was recovered from a woman in her 70s with COVID-19, enrolled during active disease. Material for sequencing was peripheral blood. DNA of the CDR3: TGTGCCAGCTCACCGAGACAGACTTACTACAATGAGCAGTTCTTC. It codes for CASSPRQTYYNEQFF. Full variable domain (outside the CDR3, taken from reference TRBV18 and TRBJ2-1): NAGVMQNPRHLVRRRGQEARLRCSPMKGHSHVYWYRQLPEEGLKFMVYLQKENIIDESGMPKERFSAEFPKEGPSILRIQQVVRGDSAAYFCASSPRQTYYNEQFFGPGTRLTVL.